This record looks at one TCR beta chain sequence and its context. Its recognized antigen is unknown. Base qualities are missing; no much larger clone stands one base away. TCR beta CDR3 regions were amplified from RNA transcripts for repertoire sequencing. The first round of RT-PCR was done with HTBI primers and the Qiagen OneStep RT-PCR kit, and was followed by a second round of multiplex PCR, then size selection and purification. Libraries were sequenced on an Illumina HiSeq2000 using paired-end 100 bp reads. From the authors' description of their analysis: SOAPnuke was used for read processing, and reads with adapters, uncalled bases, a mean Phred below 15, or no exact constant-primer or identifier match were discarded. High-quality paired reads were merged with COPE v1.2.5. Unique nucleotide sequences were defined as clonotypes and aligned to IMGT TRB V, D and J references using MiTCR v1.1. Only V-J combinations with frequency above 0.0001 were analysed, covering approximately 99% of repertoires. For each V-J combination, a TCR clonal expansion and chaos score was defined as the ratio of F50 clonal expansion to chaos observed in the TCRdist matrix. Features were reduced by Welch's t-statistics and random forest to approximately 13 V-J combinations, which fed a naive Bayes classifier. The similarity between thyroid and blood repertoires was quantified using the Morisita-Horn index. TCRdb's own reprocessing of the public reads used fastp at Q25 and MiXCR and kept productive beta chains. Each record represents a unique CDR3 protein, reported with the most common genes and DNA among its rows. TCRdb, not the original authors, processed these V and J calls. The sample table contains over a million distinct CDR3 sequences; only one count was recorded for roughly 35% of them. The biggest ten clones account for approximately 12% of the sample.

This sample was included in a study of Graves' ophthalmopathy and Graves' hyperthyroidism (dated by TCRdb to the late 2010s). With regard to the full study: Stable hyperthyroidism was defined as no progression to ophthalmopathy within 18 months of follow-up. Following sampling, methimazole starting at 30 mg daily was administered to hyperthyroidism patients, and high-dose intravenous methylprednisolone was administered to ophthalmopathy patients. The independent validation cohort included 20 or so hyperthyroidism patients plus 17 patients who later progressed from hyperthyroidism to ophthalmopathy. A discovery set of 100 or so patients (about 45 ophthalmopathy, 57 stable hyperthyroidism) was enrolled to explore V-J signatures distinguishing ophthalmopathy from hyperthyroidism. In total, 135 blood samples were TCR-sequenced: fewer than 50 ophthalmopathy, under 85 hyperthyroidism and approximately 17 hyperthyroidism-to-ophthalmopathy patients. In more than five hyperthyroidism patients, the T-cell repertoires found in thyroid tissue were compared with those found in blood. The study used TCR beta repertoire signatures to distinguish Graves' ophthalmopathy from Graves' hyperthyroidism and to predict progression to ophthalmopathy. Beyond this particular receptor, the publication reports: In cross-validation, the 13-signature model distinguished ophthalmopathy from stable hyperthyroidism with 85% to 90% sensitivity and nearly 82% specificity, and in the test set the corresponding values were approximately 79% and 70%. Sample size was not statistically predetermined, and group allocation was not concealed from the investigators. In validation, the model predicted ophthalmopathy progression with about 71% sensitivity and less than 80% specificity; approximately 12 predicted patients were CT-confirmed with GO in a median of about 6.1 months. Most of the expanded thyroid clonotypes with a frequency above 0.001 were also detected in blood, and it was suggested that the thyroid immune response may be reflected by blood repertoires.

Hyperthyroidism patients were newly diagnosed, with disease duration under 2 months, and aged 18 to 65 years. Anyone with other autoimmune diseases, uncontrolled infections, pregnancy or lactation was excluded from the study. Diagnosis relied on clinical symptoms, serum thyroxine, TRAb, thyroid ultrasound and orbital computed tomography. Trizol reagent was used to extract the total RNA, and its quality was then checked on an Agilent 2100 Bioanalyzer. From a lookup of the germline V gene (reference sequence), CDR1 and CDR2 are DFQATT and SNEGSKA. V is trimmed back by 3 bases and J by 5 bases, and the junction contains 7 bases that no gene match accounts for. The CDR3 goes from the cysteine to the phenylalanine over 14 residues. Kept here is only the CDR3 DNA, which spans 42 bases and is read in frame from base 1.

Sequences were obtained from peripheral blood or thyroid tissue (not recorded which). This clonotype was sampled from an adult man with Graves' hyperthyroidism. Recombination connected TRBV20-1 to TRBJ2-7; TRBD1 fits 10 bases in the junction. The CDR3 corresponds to CSASTGTGDNEQYF. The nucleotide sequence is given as TGCAGTGCTAGCACCGGGACAGGGGACAACGAGCAGTACTTC.